This T cell receptor beta chain originates from a study of vaccination effects on CD4 cells after COVID-19. For the study at large: Everyone in the study got two shots of either the BNT162b2 or mRNA-1273 vaccine.

Germline V gene data show CDR1 as MNHEY and CDR2 as SMNVEV (reference sequence). This CDR3 is 14 amino acids long. V gave up 3 bases and J gave up 2 bases, with 8 bases separating them. Assay used: immunoSEQ multiplex PCR; TCRdb lists only in-frame clones, some missing. The sample lists approximately 23,000 clones, around 62% seen once, with about 9.9% in the top ten. With the ViraFEST assay, the study expanded antigen-specific CD4+ T cells using viral peptide pools, then sequenced them. At the end of approximately 10 days of culture, CD4+ T cells were isolated. Neither prior SARS-CoV-2 infection nor positive nucleocapsid antibodies were present in the vaccine recipients. Cultures received IL-2 medium that replaced half the medium on days 3 and 7. Study-wide points: Late post-vaccination samples showed marked contraction of infection- and vaccine-induced clones. Convalescent patients numbered few in the study; early post-infection timepoints were missing entirely.

This clone was recorded a few times. Its antigen is still unknown. This material consisted of CD4+ T cells from PBMCs cultured with HCoV-NL63 spike peptides, taken before COVID-19 vaccination. This TCR came from a human donor who received a COVID-19 vaccine. This rearrangement joins TRBV27 to TRBJ1-5; D remains ambiguous. In DNA, the CDR3 is TGTGCCAGCAGTTTTAGGGAAGGCAATCAGCCCCAGCATTTT. Translation gives CASSFREGNQPQHF.